The 22 T cell receptor beta chains listed next were all sequenced from one sample in a study of T cell responses to AZD1222 COVID-19 vaccine. Sequencing was performed with immunoSEQ multiplex PCR; in TCRdb, only in-frame clones are kept and a portion is missing. The sample includes roughly 79,000 clones, approximately 90% of them seen just once. Material: peripheral blood, obtained on day 0 of MenACWY control vaccination. These receptors originate from an adult in good health.

Concerning this clone itself: One end of the junction is discordant with germline, which a read error may explain. The chain uses TRBV29-1 and TRBJ2-5, with a possible D match to TRBD1 (6 bases). The germline V gene encodes CDR1 SQVTM and CDR2 ANQGSEA. The CDR3 has 13 amino acids. CDR3 sequence (DNA): TGCAGCGCTGAACAGGGTATAGGAGAGACCCAGTACTTC. It is translated as CSAEQGIGETQYF.

CDR3: CASSLGLASPETQYF. The CDR3 DNA follows: TGTGCCAGCAGCTTGGGACTAGCGTCCCCAGAGACCCAGTACTTC. V usage is TRBV7-2 and J usage is TRBJ2-5, with 10 nucleotides matching TRBD2. This CDR3 contains 15 residues. Germline V gene lookup returns CDR1 SGHTA and CDR2 FQGNSA. V lost 3 bases and J lost 4; bases outside the gene matches: 5.

The chain links TRBV19 to TRBJ1-5; 7 nucleotides align to TRBD1. V was clipped by 2 bases and J by 3 bases; unmatched bases: 7. Germline CDR1 is LNHDA and CDR2 is SQIVND (reference sequence). The CDR3 covers 16 residues. In nucleotides, the CDR3 is TGTGCCAGTAGTATAAGGGCAGGGGGACACAATCAGCCCCAGCATTTT. Its translation: CASSIRAGGHNQPQHF.

The V call is TRBV30, the J call TRBJ2-2, with D perhaps TRBD2 (6 bases). The V end was cut by 7 bases, the J end by 6 bases, with 18 bases between. The CDR3 runs 14 residues. From germline, CDR1 is GTSNPN and CDR2 SVGIG (reference sequence). CDR3 nucleotides: TGTGCCTTACAAAGGCGGGGTGACGCCGGGGAGCTGTTTTTT. It encodes CALQRRGDAGELFF.

This chain uses TRBV5-4 with TRBJ1-2; D call uncertain. The CDR3 contains 16 residues. Trimming took 5 bases from V and 1 from J, leaving 18 bases between them. Germline-derived CDR1 and CDR2 are SGHNT and YYREEE (reference sequence). CDR3 sequence: CASRPGAVSFNYGYTF. CDR3 DNA: TGTGCCAGCAGACCGGGAGCCGTATCATTTAACTATGGCTACACCTTC.

V is TRBV3-1 (or the pseudogene TRBV3-2) and J is TRBJ2-4; a possible D gene is TRBD2 (7 bases). CDR1 is LGHDT, CDR2 YNNKEL, per germline (reference sequence). The CDR3 contains 15 residues. Trimming shortened V by 4 bases and J by 8 bases, and 18 bases separated the two germline ends. The CDR3 nucleotides are TGTGCCAGCAGCCTAGAGGGGGGGATTGGGGACATTCAGTACTTC. This sequence encodes CASSLEGGIGDIQYF.

J is TRBJ2-5 and V is TRBV3-1 (or the pseudogene TRBV3-2); 11 bases align to TRBD1. Germline CDR1 is LGHDT and CDR2 is YNNKEL (reference sequence). The CDR3 is 15 amino acids. The ends lost 2 bases at V and 4 bases at J; junction bases unmatched: 3. The CDR3 coding sequence is TGTGCCAGCAGCCAAAGAGGGACAGGGGGAGAGACCCAGTACTTC. This translates into CASSQRGTGGETQYF.

The chain links TRBV7-9 to TRBJ2-5, with 7 bases identical to TRBD1. V lost 7 bases to trimming and J lost 5 bases; unmatched junction nucleotides: 7. The germline gives CDR1 SEHNR, CDR2 FQNEAQ (reference sequence). This CDR3 is built from 13 residues. CDR3 protein: CASKLGGVETQYF. The CDR3 coding sequence is TGTGCCAGCAAACTAGGGGGCGTCGAGACCCAGTACTTC. The variable domain in full, with the rest retrieved from reference TRBV7-9 and TRBJ2-5, is DTGVSQNPRHKITKRGQNVTFRCDPISEHNRLYWYRQTLGQGPEFLTYFQNEAQLEKSRLLSDRFSAERPKGSFSTLEIQRTEQGDSAMYLCASKLGGVETQYFGPGTRLLVL.

The chain has TRBV5-4 and TRBJ2-4, with 14 bases fitting TRBD2. Germline-derived CDR1 and CDR2 are SGHNT and YYREEE (reference sequence). The trim removed 0 bases at V and 9 bases at J, leaving 5 bases unmatched. The CDR3 totals 16 residues. The CDR3 coding sequence is TGTGCCAGCAGCTTGGGACTAGCGGGAGGGGTGGGCATTCAGTACTTC. Its translation is CASSLGLAGGVGIQYF.

The chain links TRBV3-1 (or the pseudogene TRBV3-2) to TRBJ1-1, with D uncertain. The V end lost 5 bases, the J end lost 0 bases, and 10 bases lay between the germline ends. CDR1 is LGHDT, CDR2 YNNKEL, per germline (reference sequence). CDR3 length: 14 residues. The CDR3 here is CASSMDTMNTEAFF. Here the CDR3 DNA reads TGTGCCAGCAGCATGGATACAATGAACACTGAAGCTTTCTTT.

J is TRBJ1-6 and V is TRBV7-9; D may be TRBD1 (6 bases). V lost 5 bases and J lost 5, with 16 bases in between. The CDR3 is made up of 16 amino acids. Germline V CDR1 and CDR2: SEHNR, FQNEAQ (reference sequence). CDR3 nucleotide sequence: TGTGCCAGCAGCCCAAGACAGGAAAGTCATAATTCACCCCTCCACTTT. Its protein product is CASSPRQESHNSPLHF.

This clone was picked up one time. The chain combines TRBV2 with TRBJ2-2, with D uncertain. This CDR3 is 13 amino acids long. Trimming stripped 4 bases from V and 5 bases from J, with 8 bases between. Germline V gene sequence: CDR1 SNHLY, CDR2 FYNNEI. This chain's CDR3 is CASSAQATGELFF. The CDR3 DNA reads as TGTGCCAGCAGTGCCCAGGCGACCGGGGAGCTGTTTTTT.

This chain uses TRBV7-3 with TRBJ2-2; 7 bases match TRBD1. Trimming removed 5 bases from V and 4 bases from J; junction bases left unmatched: 4. The CDR3 loop spans 14 amino acids. The germline CDR1 and CDR2 sequences are SGHTA and FQGTGA. In nucleotides, the CDR3 is TGTGCCAGCAGCCCGGGACAGTCCACCGGGGAGCTGTTTTTT. Translated, it gives CASSPGQSTGELFF.

The rearrangement uses TRBV19 and TRBJ1-5; 7 nucleotides agree with TRBD1. There are 14 residues in the CDR3. Losses at the gene ends were 10 bases for V and 2 bases for J; bases not matched to a gene: 8. Germline assignment: CDR1 LNHDA and CDR2 SQIVND (reference sequence). The CDR3 DNA reads TGTGCCACATCCGACAGGGCAGGCAATCAGCCCCAGCATTTT. This gives the protein CATSDRAGNQPQHF.

The chain joins TRBV6-5 to TRBJ2-7; D possibly corresponds to TRBD1 (5 bases). The CDR3 length is 16 residues. V lost 3 bases and J lost 3, with 18 bases in between. The germline CDR1 and CDR2 sequences are MNHEY and SVGAGI. The CDR3 DNA reads as TGTGCCAGCAGTTATTCGACACCCCGGCAGGGCTACGAGCAGTACTTC. It specifies CASSYSTPRQGYEQYF.

The chain joins TRBV5-6 to TRBJ2-2, with 9 bases matching TRBD1. Germline V gene data show CDR1 as SGHDT and CDR2 as YYEEEE. The CDR3 extends over 17 amino acids. Unmatched junction bases numbered 6, after V lost 1 base and J lost 2 bases. The CDR3 DNA sequence: TGTGCCAGCAGCTTGACAGGGGGCCGACTAAACACCGGGGAGCTGTTTTTT. It codes for CASSLTGGRLNTGELFF.

The rearrangement joins TRBV18 to TRBJ1-1; 8 positions match TRBD1. The CDR3 is 12 amino acids. V shed 2 bases and J 13 bases; nucleotides not matched to a gene: 6. The germline V gene has CDR1 KGHSH and CDR2 LQKENI. The CDR3 spells CASSPGQGMFFF. As DNA, the CDR3 is TGTGCCAGCTCACCAGGACAGGGTATGTTTTTCTTT. Looking up the rest from reference TRBV18 and TRBJ1-1 gives the full variable domain: NAGVMQNPRHLVRRRGQEARLRCSPMKGHSHVYWYRQLPEEGLKFMVYLQKENIIDESGMPKERFSAEFPKEGPSILRIQQVVRGDSAAYFCASSPGQGMFFFGQGTRLTVV.

The J gene is TRBJ1-2, the V gene TRBV4-2; 7 bases fit TRBD1. The CDR3 extends over 15 amino acids. Germline V gives CDR1 LGHNA, CDR2 YNFKEQ. Unmatched junction bases numbered 11, after V lost 4 bases and J lost 6 bases. As DNA, the CDR3 is TGTGCCAGCAGCCCAACCGACAGGGCCGGACATGGCTACACCTTC. This sequence encodes CASSPTDRAGHGYTF.

The J gene is TRBJ1-4, the V gene TRBV7-8, with a tentative D call TRBD1 (6 bases). Germline loops: CDR1 SGHVS, CDR2 FQNEAQ. The germline V and J ends were trimmed by 5 bases and 7 bases, with 11 bases remaining between them. There are 13 residues in the CDR3. CDR3 region: CASSPGQTEKLFF. In DNA form, the CDR3 reads TGTGCCAGCAGCCCTGGACAGACTGAAAAACTGTTTTTT.

This chain links TRBV12-5 with TRBJ1-1, with TRBD1 matching 7 bases. Germline CDR1 and CDR2: LGHNT and FRNRAP. J lost 5 bases, V lost 2 bases, and 2 bases had no gene match. The CDR3 length is 13 residues. CDR3 nucleotide sequence: TGTGCTAGTGGTTTGACAGGGGTTACTGAAGCTTTCTTT. Translated: CASGLTGVTEAFF.

The chain couples TRBV4-3 to TRBJ2-1; 10 bases map to TRBD2. The germline gives CDR1 LGHNA, CDR2 YSLEER. The CDR3 is 16 residues long. V was clipped by 4 bases and J by 1 base; unmatched bases: 4. The chain's CDR3 is CASSPSGSRSYNEQFF. In DNA form, the CDR3 reads TGCGCCAGCAGCCCTAGCGGGAGCAGGTCCTACAATGAGCAGTTCTTC.

This chain joins TRBV24-1 and TRBJ2-7; 9 positions agree with TRBD1. The V and J ends lost 2 bases and 6 bases, in that order; junction bases with no gene match: 10. This CDR3 has 16 amino acids. Per germline, CDR1 KGHDR and CDR2 SFDVKD. The CDR3 loop reads CATSDSPGQGIGEQYF. CDR3 nucleotides: TGTGCCACCAGTGATTCCCCGGGACAGGGTATCGGCGAGCAGTACTTC.